Shown below are 21 T cell receptor beta chains from a single sample sequenced in a study of T cell changes during pregnancy in multiple sclerosis. Data came from immunoSEQ multiplex PCR; TCRdb stores just in-frame clones and leaves some out. The data contain about 41,000 clones, roughly 90% of them seen just once; the ten biggest clones take up roughly 7.2%. Source: CD8+ T cells from peripheral blood mononuclear cells, taken in the third trimester of pregnancy. The receptors shown here come from a female donor with multiple sclerosis, enrolled in a pregnancy study.

The V gene is TRBV4-1, the J gene TRBJ2-7; 7 nucleotides align to TRBD2. With V trimmed by 5 bases and J by 0 bases, 7 bases remained unmatched. Looked up from germline, CDR1 is MGHRA and CDR2 is YSYEKL. This CDR3 region has 15 residues. The CDR3 DNA reads as TGCGCCAGCAGCGAGCGGGACTCCCGCTCCTACGAGCAGTACTTC. It is translated as CASSERDSRSYEQYF.

This clone was detected only once. The rearrangement uses TRBV25-1 and TRBJ2-5; 11 positions agree with TRBD1. The CDR3 runs 16 residues. V gave up 1 base and J gave up 4 bases; unmatched junction bases: 5. Germline V gene sequence: CDR1 MGHDK, CDR2 SYGVNS. Here the CDR3 reads CASSEWTGGVGETQYF. The CDR3 DNA reads as TGTGCCAGCAGTGAATGGACAGGGGGCGTTGGAGAGACCCAGTACTTC.

The V and J genes are TRBV19 and TRBJ2-1, with D perhaps matching TRBD2 (6 bases). The V and J ends lost 0 bases and 3 bases respectively, with 15 bases between them. The CDR3 covers 17 residues. CDR1 is LNHDA, CDR2 SQIVND, per germline (reference sequence). The CDR3 loop is CASSIDHRAGYYNEQFF. For the CDR3, the DNA is TGTGCCAGTAGTATAGATCACCGAGCGGGCTACTACAATGAGCAGTTCTTC.

The chain's CDR3 is CAKRDVNSYEQYF. In DNA, the CDR3 is TGTGCCAAGCGGGACGTAAACTCCTACGAGCAGTACTTC. The rearrangement joins TRBV30 to TRBJ2-7, with 7 bases matching TRBD2. Per the germline V gene, CDR1 is GTSNPN and CDR2 is SVGIG (reference sequence). The CDR3 is 13 amino acids. The J segment lost 0 bases and the V segment lost 8 bases, leaving 7 bases of the junction unmatched.

The genes are TRBV27 and TRBJ2-7; 10 positions agree with TRBD1. The V and J ends lost 0 bases and 3 bases, in that order; junction bases with no gene match: 8. Germline V lookup: CDR1 MNHEY, CDR2 SMNVEV (reference sequence). CDR3 size: 17 residues. The CDR3 region has the DNA TGTGCCAGCAGTTTATCGGGAGGGACAGGGGACGTCTACGAGCAGTACTTC. Translating gives CASSLSGGTGDVYEQYF.

The chain has TRBV7-3 and TRBJ2-3; the D gene is possibly TRBD2 (6 bases). The CDR3 contains 13 residues. Germline V gene data show CDR1 as SGHTA and CDR2 as FQGTGA. V was trimmed by 6 bases and J by 0 bases, leaving 7 bases between them. The CDR3 DNA reads as TGTGCCAGCAGGGAGGGAAGCACAGATACGCAGTATTTT. Its translation is CASREGSTDTQYF.

This sequence joins TRBV28 and TRBJ2-2; 13 bases line up with TRBD2. Germline CDR1 reads MDHEN; CDR2 reads SYDVKM. J was trimmed by 4 bases and V by 4 bases; bases with no gene match: 6. The CDR3 has 17 amino acids. The CDR3, as DNA: TGTGCCAGCAGTTCTCCTACTAGCGGGAGGGGCACCGGGGAGCTGTTTTTT. As protein: CASSSPTSGRGTGELFF.

This chain connects TRBV7-9 to TRBJ2-5; 13 bases fit TRBD2. The CDR3 spans 19 residues. Germline loops: CDR1 SEHNR, CDR2 FQNEAQ (reference sequence). The ends lost 4 bases at V and 3 bases at J; junction bases unmatched: 14. CDR3 protein: CASSSQDRTSGSGEETQYF. For the CDR3, the DNA is TGTGCCAGCAGCTCCCAGGACAGGACTAGCGGGAGTGGAGAAGAGACCCAGTACTTC. Drawing the rest from reference TRBV7-9 and TRBJ2-5, the complete variable domain is DTGVSQNPRHKITKRGQNVTFRCDPISEHNRLYWYRQTLGQGPEFLTYFQNEAQLEKSRLLSDRFSAERPKGSFSTLEIQRTEQGDSAMYLCASSSQDRTSGSGEETQYFGPGTRLLVL.

V is TRBV9 and J is TRBJ1-1, with TRBD1 matching 7 bases. This CDR3 region has 15 residues. CDR1 and CDR2 from the germline V gene are SGDLS and YYNGEE. Germline trimming cut 3 bases from V and 0 bases from J; bases unmatched to any gene: 5. The CDR3 nucleotides read TGTGCCAGCAGCGCCTCGGGACAGCTGAACACTGAAGCTTTCTTT. Amino acid sequence: CASSASGQLNTEAFF. The full variable domain, completed using reference TRBV9 and TRBJ1-1, is DSGVTQTPKHLITATGQRVTLRCSPRSGDLSVYWYQQSLDQGLQFLIQYYNGEERAKGNILERFSAQQFPDLHSELNLSSLELGDSALYFCASSASGQLNTEAFFGQGTRLTVV.

This chain uses TRBV4-1 with TRBJ1-1; D possibly corresponds to TRBD1 (5 bases). Trimming shortened V by 5 bases and J by 5 bases, and 12 bases separated the two germline ends. Germline values: CDR1 MGHRA, CDR2 YSYEKL. The CDR3 length is 13 residues. Here the CDR3 DNA reads TGCGCCAGCAGCGCTAGGGAGGGGACTGAAGCTTTCTTT. This gives the protein CASSAREGTEAFF.

V gene TRBV21-1 combines with J gene TRBJ2-1; the table calls TRBD2, which could not be checked here. TRBV21-1 is a recognized pseudogene. The CDR3 has 15 amino acids. The CDR3 sequence is CASRLPGLAGRGQFF. CDR3 coding DNA: TGTGCCAGCCGTTTACCGGGACTAGCGGGTCGGGGGCAGTTCTTC.

The chain is built from TRBV11-2 and TRBJ1-2; 8 nucleotides align to TRBD1. Germline-derived CDR1 and CDR2 are SGHAT and FQNNGV. CDR3 length: 18 amino acids. J lost 4 bases, V lost 5 bases, and 18 bases had no gene match. CDR3 DNA sequence: TGTGCCAGCAGCCGAGGGCCGGGACAGGAGGTATACGGCTATGGCTACACCTTC. Translating gives CASSRGPGQEVYGYGYTF.

The rearrangement uses TRBV7-9 and TRBJ2-1; 9 bases map to TRBD2. The V and J ends lost 5 bases and 5 bases, in that order; junction bases with no gene match: 7. CDR1 and CDR2 from the germline V gene are SEHNR and FQNEAQ (reference sequence). The CDR3 covers 15 residues. CDR3 DNA sequence: TGTGCCAGCAGCCCAACTAGCGGGCGGAACAATGAGCAGTTCTTC. The encoded protein is CASSPTSGRNNEQFF.

The rearrangement links TRBV30 to TRBJ2-7, with D unresolved. Germline V gene sequence: CDR1 GTSNPN, CDR2 SVGIG (reference sequence). The V gene lost 4 bases and the J gene lost 0 bases, with 4 bases spanning the gap. This CDR3 is 11 amino acids long. CDR3 DNA sequence: TGTGCCTGGACGAGCTCCTACGAGCAGTACTTC. Residues: CAWTSSYEQYF.

The chain combines TRBV7-8 with TRBJ2-5; 8 bases fit TRBD1. After removal of 5 bases from V and 9 bases from J, the junction contained 5 bases not matched to a gene. Germline loops: CDR1 SGHVS, CDR2 FQNEAQ. This CDR3 contains 12 residues. CDR3 in DNA: TGTGCCAGCAGCGGACAGGGTCAGGCCCAGTACTTC. It specifies CASSGQGQAQYF.

The chain uses TRBV2 and TRBJ2-7; weak D call: TRBD1 (5 bases). Germline V gives CDR1 SNHLY, CDR2 FYNNEI. The CDR3 extends over 14 amino acids. V lost 5 bases, J lost 1 base, and 12 bases lay in between. This chain's CDR3 is CASSRQRPSYEQYF. The DNA of the CDR3 is TGTGCCAGCAGTAGACAGCGCCCGTCCTACGAGCAGTACTTC.

V gene TRBV27 combines with J gene TRBJ2-7; 8 nucleotides line up with TRBD1. CDR3 length equals 15 residues. Trimming took 5 bases from V and 2 from J; bases not matched to a gene: 8. Germline CDR1 reads MNHEY; CDR2 reads SMNVEV (reference sequence). CDR3 sequence: CASSPDRVLTYEQYF. CDR3 nucleotides: TGTGCCAGCAGTCCGGACAGGGTGCTCACCTACGAGCAGTACTTC.

The J gene is TRBJ2-3, the V gene TRBV7-9; D call uncertain. The CDR3 has 13 residues. Germline-derived CDR1 and CDR2 are SEHNR and FQNEAQ (reference sequence). Trimming removed 0 bases from V and 4 bases from J, with 5 bases in between. Written as DNA, the CDR3 is TGTGCCAGCAGCTTAGCCTTATCAGATACGCAGTATTTT. Protein sequence: CASSLALSDTQYF. The full variable domain, with the rest looked up from reference TRBV7-9 and TRBJ2-3, is DTGVSQNPRHKITKRGQNVTFRCDPISEHNRLYWYRQTLGQGPEFLTYFQNEAQLEKSRLLSDRFSAERPKGSFSTLEIQRTEQGDSAMYLCASSLALSDTQYFGPGTRLTVL.

The V gene is TRBV28, the J gene TRBJ2-7; 8 bases map to TRBD2. This CDR3 has 15 amino acids. Looked up from germline, CDR1 is MDHEN and CDR2 is SYDVKM. The junction had 16 bases not matched to a gene; V was cut back by 6 bases and J by 9 bases. The CDR3 loop is CASRPTSAPLGRQYF. The CDR3 DNA follows: TGTGCCAGCAGGCCGACTAGCGCACCCTTGGGGCGGCAGTACTTC. The entire variable domain, with the rest obtained from reference TRBV28 and TRBJ2-7, is as follows: DVKVTQSSRYLVKRTGEKVFLECVQDMDHENMFWYRQDPGLGLRLIYFSYDVKMKEKGDIPEGYSVSREKKERFSLILESASTNQTSMYLCASRPTSAPLGRQYFGPGTRLTVT.

The chain couples TRBV7-9 to TRBJ2-1; 11 bases agree with TRBD2. Germline values: CDR1 SEHNR, CDR2 FQNEAQ (reference sequence). This CDR3 contains 15 residues. J was trimmed by 7 bases and V by 5 bases; bases with no gene match: 7. This chain's CDR3 is CASSPLGTSGNEQFF. The CDR3 DNA follows: TGTGCCAGCAGCCCCTTGGGGACTAGCGGTAATGAGCAGTTCTTC.

The chain couples TRBV28 to TRBJ2-1; 7 positions match TRBD2. The CDR3 sequence is 16 residues long. Germline-derived CDR1 and CDR2 are MDHEN and SYDVKM. With 5 bases clipped from V and 4 bases from J, the junction kept 11 bases outside the gene matches. CDR3 nucleotide sequence: TGTGCCAGCAGTGAAGGTCTAGCGGAAGTATACAATGAGCAGTTCTTC. It specifies CASSEGLAEVYNEQFF.